Given below is one T cell receptor beta chain in context. Its cognate antigen is unknown. The sample originates from a study of shared clonotypes between healthy human individuals. Notes on the study in general: Relative to memory subsets, naive subsets generally showed larger estimated richness.

Produced via immunoSEQ multiplex PCR; TCRdb's table is partial and in-frame only. The sample records approximately 2.5 million clones, 93% being singletons. The CDR3 totals 14 residues. Trimming pared 3 bases from V and 4 bases from J, leaving 9 bases between. CDR1 and CDR2 (germline): LNHNV, YYDKDF (reference sequence). Sequencing was carried out using naive CD4+ T cells from PBMCs. Subset indicated: CD45RA+ positively selected. This TCR was recovered from a man between 18 and 29 years old in good health. Some clones in this sample may be carry-over from other donors' samples. V gene TRBV15 combines with J gene TRBJ2-2; the D is unclear. CDR3 sequence: CATSSEWGTGELFF. The DNA of the CDR3 is TGTGCCACCAGCAGTGAATGGGGCACCGGGGAGCTGTTTTTT. The full variable domain, completed using reference TRBV15 and TRBJ2-2, is DAMVIQNPRYQVTQFGKPVTLSCSQTLNHNVMYWYQQKSSQAPKLLFHYYDKDFNNEADTPDNFQSRRPNTSFCFLDIRSPGLGDTAMYLCATSSEWGTGELFFGEGSRLTVL.